This TCR beta chain came from a study of Ad26.COV2.S vaccination and SARS-CoV-2 variants. Produced via immunoSEQ multiplex PCR; TCRdb's table is partial and in-frame only. The sample has 330,000 or so clones, roughly 88% seen once. Germline V gene sequence: CDR1 SNHLY, CDR2 FYNNEI. The ends were cut back, 4 bases at V and 2 bases at J, with 8 bases in the middle. This CDR3 is 14 amino acids long. Treatment here: some 19 received Ad26.COV2.S at low or high dose, single or two shots; 5 received placebo; per-sample allocation not given. Material that was analyzed had been drawn on day 63 after the first vaccine or placebo injection.

This TCR came from a person between 18 and 65 years old who received the Ad26.COV2.S COVID-19 vaccine or a placebo. The sequencing used peripheral blood, collected in a trial of Ad26.COV2.S vaccine versus placebo. The J gene is TRBJ2-2, the V gene TRBV2; tentative D call: TRBD2 (5 bases). As DNA, the CDR3 is TGTGCCAGCAGTGGAGGGATCAACACCGGGGAGCTGTTTTTT. Translating it yields CASSGGINTGELFF.